This T cell receptor beta chain was captured by sequencing in a study of cytomegalovirus exposure and HLA in healthy donors. Turning to this clone: The antigen remains unidentified.

The germline V and J ends were trimmed by 4 bases and 7 bases, with 18 bases remaining between them. Germline V gene sequence: CDR1 PRHDT, CDR2 FYEKMQ (reference sequence). The CDR3 is 15 amino acids. Study-wide points: Per published reports, the classifier diagnosed cytomegalovirus status with high specificity and sensitivity. Researchers catalogued 164 TCR beta chains as cytomegalovirus-associated.

The donors were part of the validation cohort, which consisted of roughly 120 subjects and was separate from the first cohort of 670 or so subjects. The data were produced by immunoSEQ multiplex PCR, yet TCRdb's version contains in-frame clones alone and is incomplete. The repertoire holds about 330,000 clones, with 87% as singletons. Sequencing was done on a sample of PBMCs. This receptor was identified in a woman younger than 45 in good health and CMV-seropositive. The rearrangement links TRBV13 to TRBJ2-3; no clear D. CDR3 sequence (DNA): TGTGCCAGCAGCTCGCAGAAATCGGTGGCTTATACGCAGTATTTT. Residues: CASSSQKSVAYTQYF.